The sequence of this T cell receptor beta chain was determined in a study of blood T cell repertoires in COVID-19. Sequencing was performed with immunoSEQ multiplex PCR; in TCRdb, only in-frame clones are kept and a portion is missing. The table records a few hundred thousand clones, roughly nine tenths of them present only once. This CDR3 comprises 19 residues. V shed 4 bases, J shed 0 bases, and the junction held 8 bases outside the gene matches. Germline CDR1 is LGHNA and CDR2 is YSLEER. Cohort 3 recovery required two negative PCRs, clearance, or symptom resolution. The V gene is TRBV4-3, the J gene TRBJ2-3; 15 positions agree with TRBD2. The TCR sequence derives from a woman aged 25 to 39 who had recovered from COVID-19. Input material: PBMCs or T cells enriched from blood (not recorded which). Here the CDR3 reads CASSPGTSGGLDSTDTQYF. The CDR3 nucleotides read TGCGCCAGCAGCCCCGGGACTAGCGGGGGGCTCGATAGCACAGATACGCAGTATTTT.